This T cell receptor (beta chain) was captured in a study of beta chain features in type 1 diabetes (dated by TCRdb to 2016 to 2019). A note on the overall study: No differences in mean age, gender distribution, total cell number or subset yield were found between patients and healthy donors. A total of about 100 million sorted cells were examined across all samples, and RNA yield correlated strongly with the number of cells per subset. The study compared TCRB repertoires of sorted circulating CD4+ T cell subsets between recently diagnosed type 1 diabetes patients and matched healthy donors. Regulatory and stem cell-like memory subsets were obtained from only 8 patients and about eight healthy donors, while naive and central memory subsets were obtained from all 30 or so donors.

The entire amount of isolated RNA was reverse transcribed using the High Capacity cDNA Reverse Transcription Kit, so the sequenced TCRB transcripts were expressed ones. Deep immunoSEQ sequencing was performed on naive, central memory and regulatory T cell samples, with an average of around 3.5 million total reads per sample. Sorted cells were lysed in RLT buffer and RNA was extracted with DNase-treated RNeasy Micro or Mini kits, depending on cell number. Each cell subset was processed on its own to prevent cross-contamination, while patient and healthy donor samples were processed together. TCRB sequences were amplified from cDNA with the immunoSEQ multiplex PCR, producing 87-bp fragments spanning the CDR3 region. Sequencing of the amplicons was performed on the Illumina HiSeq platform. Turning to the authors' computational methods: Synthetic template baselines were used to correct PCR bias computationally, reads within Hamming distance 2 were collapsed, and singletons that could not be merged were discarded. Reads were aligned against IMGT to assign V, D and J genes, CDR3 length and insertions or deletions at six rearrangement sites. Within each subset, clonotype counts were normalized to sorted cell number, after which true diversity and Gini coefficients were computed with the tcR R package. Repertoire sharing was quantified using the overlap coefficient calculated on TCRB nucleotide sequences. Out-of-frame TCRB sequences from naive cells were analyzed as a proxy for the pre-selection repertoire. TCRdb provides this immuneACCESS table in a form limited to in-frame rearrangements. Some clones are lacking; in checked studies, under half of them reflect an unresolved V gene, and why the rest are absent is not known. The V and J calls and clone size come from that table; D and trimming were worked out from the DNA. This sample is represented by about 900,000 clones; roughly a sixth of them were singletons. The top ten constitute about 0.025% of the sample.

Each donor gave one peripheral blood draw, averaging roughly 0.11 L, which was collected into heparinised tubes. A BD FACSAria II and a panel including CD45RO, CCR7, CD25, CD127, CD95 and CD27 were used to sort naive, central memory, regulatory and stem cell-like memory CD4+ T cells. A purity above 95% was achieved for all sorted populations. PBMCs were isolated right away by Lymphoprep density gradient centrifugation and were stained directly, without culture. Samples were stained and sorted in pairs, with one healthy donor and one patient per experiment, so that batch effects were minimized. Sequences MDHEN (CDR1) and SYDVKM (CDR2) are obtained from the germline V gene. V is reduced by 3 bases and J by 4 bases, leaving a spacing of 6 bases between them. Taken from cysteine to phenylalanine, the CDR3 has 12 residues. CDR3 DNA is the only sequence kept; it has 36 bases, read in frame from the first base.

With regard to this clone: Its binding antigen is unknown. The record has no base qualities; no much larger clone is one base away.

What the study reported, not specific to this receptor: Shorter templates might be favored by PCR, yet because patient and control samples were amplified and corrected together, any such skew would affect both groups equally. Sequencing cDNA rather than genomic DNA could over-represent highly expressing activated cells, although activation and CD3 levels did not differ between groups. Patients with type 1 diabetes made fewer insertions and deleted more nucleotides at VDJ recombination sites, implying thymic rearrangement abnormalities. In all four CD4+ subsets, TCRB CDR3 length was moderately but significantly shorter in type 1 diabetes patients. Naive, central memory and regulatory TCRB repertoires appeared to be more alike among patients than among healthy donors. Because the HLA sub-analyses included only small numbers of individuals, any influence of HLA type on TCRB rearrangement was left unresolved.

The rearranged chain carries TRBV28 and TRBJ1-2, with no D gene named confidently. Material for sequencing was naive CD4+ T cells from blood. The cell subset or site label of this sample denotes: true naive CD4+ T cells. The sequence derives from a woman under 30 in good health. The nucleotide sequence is TGTGCCAGCAGTTTGGATGGCTATGGCTACACCTTC. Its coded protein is CASSLDGYGYTF.